The next 15 T cell receptor beta chains were all read from a single sample in a study of T cell repertoires in cytomegalovirus infection (dated by TCRdb to about 2019). This specimen's treatment or condition label, interpreted: in vitro stimulation with specific CMV peptide epitopes to enrich CMV-specific T cells. Their antigens remain unidentified. The sequencer was an Illumina HiSeq 1500. Using fastp trimming at Q25 and MiXCR clonotype assembly, TCRdb reanalyzed the public sequencing data and kept in-frame beta chains. Duplicate CDR3 protein sequences are folded into a single record with the most common DNA and genes. The sample data list about 920,000 distinct CDR3 sequences, and roughly 31% of these were observed just once. The ten largest make up around 15% of the sample. The material was cultured CD8+ T cells from PBMCs, obtained from culture after CMV antigen stimulation. All receptors derive from a human donor in good health (CMV status not recorded). Some clones in this sample may be carry-over from other donors' samples.

The rearrangement uses TRBV27 and TRBJ2-1, with 10 bases aligning to TRBD2. J lost 5 bases, V lost 3 bases, and 7 bases had no gene match. CDR1 MNHEY and CDR2 SMNVEV come from the germline V gene (reference sequence). The CDR3 extends over 16 amino acids. CDR3 residues: CASSLTTSGLNNEQFF. The CDR3 DNA sequence: TGTGCCAGCAGTTTGACGACTAGCGGGTTAAACAATGAGCAGTTCTTC.

The CDR3 region is CSADRTLAEAFF. CDR3 nucleotides: TGCAGTGCTGATAGGACCCTCGCTGAAGCTTTCTTT. The V gene is TRBV20-1, the J gene TRBJ1-1; D remains unclear. CDR1 and CDR2 (germline): DFQATT, SNEGSKA (reference sequence). The germline V and J ends were trimmed by 5 bases and 6 bases, with 13 bases remaining between them. The CDR3 sequence is 12 residues long.

This clonotype was found many times. The gene calls are TRBV7-2 and TRBJ2-7, with 12 nucleotides matching TRBD2. The CDR3 totals 16 residues. Per the germline V gene, CDR1 is SGHTA and CDR2 is FQGNSA. The ends lost 1 base at V and 5 bases at J; junction bases unmatched: 6. The CDR3 reads CASSLVPSGGANEQYF. The CDR3 coding sequence is TGTGCCAGCAGCTTAGTGCCTAGCGGGGGGGCCAACGAGCAGTACTTC.

In this sample, this clonotype turned up many times. V gene TRBV6-2 or TRBV6-3 combines with J gene TRBJ2-1; 12 bases agree with TRBD2. The CDR3 has 15 residues. CDR1 and CDR2 (germline): MNHEY, SVGEGT. V shed 5 bases and J 3 bases; nucleotides not matched to a gene: 2. CDR3: CASSETSGGYNEQFF. The CDR3, as DNA: TGTGCCAGCAGTGAGACTAGCGGGGGCTACAATGAGCAGTTCTTC.

This clonotype was seen a handful of times. The gene calls are TRBV4-3 and TRBJ2-3; TRBD1 is a possible D gene (5 bases). Germline CDR1 reads LGHNA; CDR2 reads YSLEER. Trimming left V 0 bases short and J 1 base short, with 14 bases between. This CDR3 spans 17 amino acids. The CDR3 DNA reads as TGCGCCAGCAGCCAAGATTTTAGGGGCTTGGGCACAGATACGCAGTATTTT. This encodes CASSQDFRGLGTDTQYF.

The chain carries TRBV25-1 and TRBJ2-2; D perhaps matches TRBD1 (5 bases). Germline V gene data show CDR1 as MGHDK and CDR2 as SYGVNS. CDR3 length: 17 residues. Trimming took 0 bases from V and 2 from J, leaving 13 bases between them. The CDR3 region has the DNA TGTGCCAGCAGTGAATATTTGCAGGGTTCCAACACCGGGGAGCTGTTTTTT. As protein: CASSEYLQGSNTGELFF.

The chain employs TRBV10-3 and TRBJ1-2; TRBD1 agrees at 8 bases. Germline V CDR1 and CDR2: ENHRY, SYGVKD. The CDR3 runs to 14 residues. Germline trimming cut 2 bases from V and 6 bases from J; bases unmatched to any gene: 5. The CDR3 DNA follows: TGTGCCATCAGTGAGGGACAGGGTAAAGATGGCTACACCTTC. It encodes CAISEGQGKDGYTF.

The CDR3 region is CASRLAGGAGTGELFF. The CDR3 DNA follows: TGTGCCAGCAGGCTAGCGGGGGGGGCGGGCACCGGGGAGCTGTTTTTT. This chain uses TRBV6-5 with TRBJ2-2, with 12 bases that match TRBD2. V dropped 6 bases and J dropped 4; count of bases not matched to a gene: 6. The germline V gene encodes CDR1 MNHEY and CDR2 SVGAGI. The CDR3 totals 16 residues.

This clonotype was recorded a few times. The CDR3 loop is CASSYTMGGPSTEAFF. The CDR3 coding sequence is TGTGCCAGCAGTTACACAATGGGGGGCCCGAGCACTGAAGCTTTCTTT. V usage is TRBV6-2 or TRBV6-3 and J usage is TRBJ1-1, with D possibly matching TRBD1 (6 bases). From germline, CDR1 is MNHEY and CDR2 SVGEGT. Trimming stripped 2 bases from V and 4 bases from J, with 17 bases between. The CDR3 loop spans 16 amino acids.

The chain uses TRBV12-3 or TRBV12-4 and TRBJ2-7; TRBD2 matches at 7 bases. V was clipped by 9 bases and J by 6 bases; unmatched bases: 11. CDR3 length: 13 residues. CDR3 loop: CASQGLGEIEQYF. CDR3 sequence (DNA): TGTGCCAGTCAAGGACTAGGTGAGATCGAGCAGTACTTC.

The rearrangement joins TRBV18 to TRBJ2-5; TRBD1 matches 8 bases. Germline assignment: CDR1 KGHSH and CDR2 LQKENI. Trimming removed 3 bases from V and 3 bases from J; junction bases left unmatched: 3. The CDR3 has 14 amino acids. CDR3 nucleotides: TGTGCCAGCTCACCCGAGACAGGGGAAGAGACCCAGTACTTC. As protein: CASSPETGEETQYF.

Only a few counts were recorded for this clonotype. The gene calls are TRBV15 and TRBJ2-3, with 10 positions matching TRBD1. After removal of 9 bases from V and 2 bases from J, the junction contained 11 bases not matched to a gene. Germline V gene lookup returns CDR1 LNHNV and CDR2 YYDKDF (reference sequence). The CDR3 covers 16 residues. The CDR3 region has the DNA TGTGCCACGAGACCTTGGGACAGGGGAAACACAGATACGCAGTATTTT. Encoded protein: CATRPWDRGNTDTQYF. Full variable domain (outside the CDR3, taken from reference TRBV15 and TRBJ2-3): DAMVIQNPRYQVTQFGKPVTLSCSQTLNHNVMYWYQQKSSQAPKLLFHYYDKDFNNEADTPDNFQSRRPNTSFCFLDIRSPGLGDTAMYLCATRPWDRGNTDTQYFGPGTRLTVL.

This clonotype occurred a few times. This rearrangement joins TRBV7-8 to TRBJ2-7; possibly TRBD1 for D (7 bases). Germline assignment: CDR1 SGHVS and CDR2 FQNEAQ. V gave up 5 bases and J gave up 2 bases, with 13 bases separating them. This CDR3 has 14 residues. CDR3 nucleotides: TGTGCCAGCAGCCGCGGGGACAGTACCTACGAGCAGTACGTC. The encoded protein is CASSRGDSTYEQYV.

The chain uses TRBV6-6 and TRBJ2-1, with 10 nucleotides matching TRBD2. This CDR3 spans 15 amino acids. The J segment lost 4 bases and the V segment lost 5 bases, leaving 5 bases of the junction unmatched. Germline values: CDR1 MNHNY, CDR2 SVGAGI (reference sequence). The chain's CDR3 is CASSDLLAGYNEQFF. The DNA for the CDR3 is TGTGCCAGCAGTGACCTACTAGCGGGGTACAATGAGCAGTTCTTC.

This chain uses TRBV6-5 with TRBJ1-4; tentatively, D is TRBD1 (5 bases). This CDR3 contains 15 residues. The germline V and J ends were trimmed by 7 bases and 8 bases, with 20 bases remaining between them. Looked up from germline, CDR1 is MNHEY and CDR2 is SVGAGI. The DNA of the CDR3 is TGTGCCAGCACCTACTCGGTTGGGGCGCGGGAAAAACTGTTTTTT. Translation gives CASTYSVGAREKLFF.